The 9 T cell receptor beta chains below were found in one sample sequenced in a study of beta chain features in type 1 diabetes. Study results and caveats: In every one of the four CD4+ subsets, TCRB CDR3s were moderately but significantly shorter in Type 1 diabetes patients.

Expressed TCRB transcripts were sequenced because the entire RNA isolate underwent reverse transcription. Produced via immunoSEQ multiplex PCR; TCRdb's table is partial and in-frame only. The sample carries about 160,000 clones, about 9% recorded once. The antigens these receptors bind are not known. Sample: central memory CD4+ T cells from blood. These receptors all stem from a woman aged 18 to 35 with type 1 diabetes.

The CDR3 bases are TGCGCCAGCAGCCAAAGCGGGGGTGGGTACAATGAGCAGTTCTTC. Translated: CASSQSGGGYNEQFF. This chain joins TRBV5-1 and TRBJ2-1; 8 bases align to TRBD2. CDR1 SGHRS and CDR2 YFSETQ come from the germline V gene. Unmatched junction bases numbered 7, after V lost 4 bases and J lost 4 bases. The CDR3 totals 15 residues.

The J gene is TRBJ1-1, the V gene TRBV5-4; TRBD1 might be the D (6 bases). There are 15 residues in the CDR3. Germline CDR1 reads SGHNT; CDR2 reads YYREEE (reference sequence). V gave up 4 bases and J gave up 1 base, with 14 bases separating them. CDR3 residues: CASSHGGAGNTEAFF. The CDR3 DNA sequence: TGTGCCAGCAGCCATGGGGGGGCGGGGAACACTGAAGCTTTCTTT.

The rearrangement links TRBV7-3 to TRBJ2-1; 14 bases are shared with TRBD2. Germline CDR1 is SGHTA and CDR2 is FQGTGA. This CDR3 is built from 16 residues. V shed 1 base and J 9 bases; nucleotides not matched to a gene: 5. CDR3 DNA sequence: TGTGCCAGCAGCTTAATGGGACTAGCGGGAGTTGGTGAGCAGTTCTTC. Its translation: CASSLMGLAGVGEQFF. The variable domain in full, with the rest retrieved from reference TRBV7-3 and TRBJ2-1, is GAGVSQTPSNKVTEKGKYVELRCDPISGHTALYWYRQSLGQGPEFLIYFQGTGAADDSGLPNDRFFAVRPEGSVSTLKIQRTERGDSAVYLCASSLMGLAGVGEQFFGPGTRLTVL.

The V and J genes are TRBV9 and TRBJ1-3; D may be TRBD1 (6 bases). V lost 3 bases to trimming and J lost 0 bases, with 16 bases between them. Germline CDR1 and CDR2: SGDLS and YYNGEE. This CDR3 comprises 17 residues. For the CDR3, the DNA is TGTGCCAGCAGCGCACCACGACAGGACCGCTCTGGAAACACCATATATTTT. It translates to CASSAPRQDRSGNTIYF. The whole variable domain, filled in from reference TRBV9 and TRBJ1-3, reads DSGVTQTPKHLITATGQRVTLRCSPRSGDLSVYWYQQSLDQGLQFLIQYYNGEERAKGNILERFSAQQFPDLHSELNLSSLELGDSALYFCASSAPRQDRSGNTIYFGEGSWLTVV.

This clone has only a few counts. V usage is TRBV19 and J usage is TRBJ1-1, with D hard to call. The V end was cut by 6 bases, the J end by 0 bases, with 11 bases between. Germline CDR1 reads LNHDA; CDR2 reads SQIVND (reference sequence). This CDR3 has 14 amino acids. CDR3 residues: CASRVLAVNTEAFF. Here the CDR3 DNA reads TGTGCCAGTAGGGTGTTGGCGGTGAACACTGAAGCTTTCTTT.

The chain employs TRBV4-2 and TRBJ2-3; TRBD1 is a possible D gene (5 bases). This CDR3 is built from 16 residues. Germline V gene data show CDR1 as LGHNA and CDR2 as YNFKEQ. V was cut by 4 bases and J by 5 bases, with 19 bases left in between. The CDR3: CASSPARLRGEDTQYF. In DNA, the CDR3 is TGTGCCAGCAGCCCCGCCCGGTTAAGGGGTGAAGATACGCAGTATTTT.

This chain links TRBV7-2 with TRBJ1-5; D is unresolved. Germline loops: CDR1 SGHTA, CDR2 FQGNSA. V was cut by 8 bases and J by 4 bases, with 12 bases left in between. The CDR3 is 13 residues long. The CDR3 spells CASEPNPNQPQHF. In nucleotides, the CDR3 is TGTGCCAGCGAACCTAACCCGAATCAGCCCCAGCATTTT.

The chain recombines TRBV30 with TRBJ2-2; tentatively, D is TRBD1 (6 bases). The CDR3 runs to 14 residues. Germline V gene lookup returns CDR1 GTSNPN and CDR2 SVGIG (reference sequence). V was shortened by 0 bases and J by 8 bases, with 13 bases between the two germline ends. In DNA, the CDR3 is TGTGCCTGGAGTGTCCTAACAGGGAAGGGGGAGCTGTTTTTT. This translates into CAWSVLTGKGELFF.

This clone appeared many times. The rearrangement links TRBV5-6 to TRBJ1-1, with D perhaps matching TRBD1 (5 bases). Trimming stripped 4 bases from V and 6 bases from J, with 22 bases between. CDR1 is SGHDT and CDR2 is YYEEEE in the germline V gene. CDR3 size: 16 residues. The CDR3, as DNA: TGTGCCAGCAGCGCTCGGGCAGGGTATCGGGTCGCTGAAGCTTTCTTT. As protein: CASSARAGYRVAEAFF.